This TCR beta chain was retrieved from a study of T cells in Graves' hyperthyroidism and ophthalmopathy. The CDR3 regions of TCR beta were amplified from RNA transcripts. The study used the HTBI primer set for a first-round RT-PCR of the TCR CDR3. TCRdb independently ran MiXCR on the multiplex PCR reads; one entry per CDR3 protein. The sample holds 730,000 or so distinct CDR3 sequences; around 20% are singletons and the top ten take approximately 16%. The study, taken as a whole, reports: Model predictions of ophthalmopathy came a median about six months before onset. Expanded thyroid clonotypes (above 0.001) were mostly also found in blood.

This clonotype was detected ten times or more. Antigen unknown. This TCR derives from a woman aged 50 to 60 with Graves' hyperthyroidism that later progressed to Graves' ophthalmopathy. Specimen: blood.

The CDR3 sequence: CASSDRAEKLFF. For the CDR3, the DNA is TGTGCCAGCAGCGACAGGGCGGAAAAACTGTTTTTT. The chain combines TRBV3-1 with TRBJ1-4; 7 bases fit TRBD1. CDR3 length: 12 residues. The junction had 2 bases not matched to a gene; V was cut back by 5 bases and J by 8 bases. Germline values: CDR1 LGHDT, CDR2 YNNKEL (reference sequence).